Shown below are 25 T cell receptor beta chains from a single sample sequenced in a study of T cells after posttransplantation cyclophosphamide. Data came from immunoSEQ multiplex PCR; TCRdb stores just in-frame clones and leaves some out. The profile shows some 14,000 clones, under 85% of them singletons. What was sequenced was memory CD4+ T cells sorted from PBMCs. The receptors come from a man in his fifties.

This clone was found once. The J gene is TRBJ2-3, the V gene TRBV5-4, with a tentative D call TRBD2 (6 bases). The CDR3 has 16 residues. Trimming removed 4 bases from V and 0 bases from J, with 15 bases in between. Germline V gene sequence: CDR1 SGHNT, CDR2 YYREEE (reference sequence). The CDR3 DNA follows: TGTGCCAGCAGCCCCAGTCTAGCGTCTAGCACAGATACGCAGTATTTT. This gives the protein CASSPSLASSTDTQYF.

The chain recombines TRBV19 with TRBJ1-1, with no clear D. Trimming removed 6 bases from V and 2 bases from J, with 19 bases in between. This CDR3 is 16 amino acids long. From germline, CDR1 is LNHDA and CDR2 SQIVND (reference sequence). CDR3 region: CASRPRVAAGNTEAFF. CDR3 in DNA: TGTGCCAGTAGACCCCGAGTTGCGGCGGGAAACACTGAAGCTTTCTTT.

The J gene is TRBJ1-1, the V gene TRBV19; the D gene is possibly TRBD1 (5 bases). Germline CDR1 and CDR2: LNHDA and SQIVND (reference sequence). This CDR3 has 13 residues. V lost 8 bases to trimming and J lost 0 bases, with 10 bases between them. The chain's CDR3 is CASAQGVNTEAFF. The CDR3 DNA follows: TGTGCCAGTGCTCAAGGGGTGAACACTGAAGCTTTCTTT.

This clone was observed a few times. The gene calls are TRBV14 and TRBJ1-2, with D hard to call. V was clipped by 10 bases and J by 6 bases, with 6 bases between them. The CDR3 covers 9 residues. The germline CDR1 and CDR2 sequences are SGHDN and FVKESK. The CDR3 sequence is CANIHGYTF. CDR3 DNA sequence: TGTGCCAACATCCATGGCTACACCTTC.

The count of this clone is one. The CDR3 loop reads CASSLDPGGTDTQYF. The CDR3, as DNA: TGTGCCAGCAGCTTGGATCCAGGGGGCACAGATACGCAGTATTTT. V is TRBV5-8 and J is TRBJ2-3, with D perhaps TRBD1 (6 bases). Trimming cost V 0 bases and J 1 base, with 9 bases left between them. This CDR3 spans 15 amino acids. CDR1 is SGHTS, CDR2 YDEGEE, per germline.

This chain links TRBV5-1 with TRBJ2-1, with TRBD2 matching over 10 bases. V shed 1 base and J 2 bases; nucleotides not matched to a gene: 6. Germline CDR1 reads SGHRS; CDR2 reads YFSETQ. This CDR3 spans 17 amino acids. The CDR3 spells CASSLSLAGEPYNEQFF. DNA for the CDR3: TGCGCCAGCAGCTTGTCCCTAGCGGGAGAACCCTACAATGAGCAGTTCTTC.

This clone was seen only once. The genes are TRBV15 and TRBJ1-4, with 9 bases that match TRBD1. Germline CDR1 LNHNV, CDR2 YYDKDF (reference sequence). The CDR3 spans 16 residues. V trimming: 4 bases; J trimming: 6 bases; junction bases outside the gene matches: 9. The DNA for the CDR3 is TGTGCCACCAGCATAACAGGGGGCCGGGTCTATGAAAAACTGTTTTTT. Protein product: CATSITGGRVYEKLFF.

The DNA for the CDR3 is TGCGCCAGCAGCTTGTCAGGGGGACAGAACTCCTACGAGCAGTACTTC. This codes for CASSLSGGQNSYEQYF. The chain joins TRBV5-1 to TRBJ2-7, with 7 bases aligning to TRBD1. The CDR3 totals 16 residues. Germline trimming cut 1 base from V and 0 bases from J; bases unmatched to any gene: 7. CDR1 SGHRS and CDR2 YFSETQ come from the germline V gene.

Details on this clone: One end of the junction does not line up with germline, which may come from a read error. This sequence joins TRBV6-1 and TRBJ2-1; 8 positions agree with TRBD2. Germline V gives CDR1 MNHNS, CDR2 SASEGT. The CDR3 extends over 16 amino acids. The CDR3 spells CASSEILGGAIFEKFF. CDR3 nucleotide sequence: TGTGCCAGCAGTGAAATTCTCGGGGGGGCAATTTTTGAGAAGTTCTTC.

This clone appeared a single time. CDR3 coding DNA: TGTGCCAGCAGATCTGCAGGGTACTCTGGGGCCAACGTCCTGACTTTC. It encodes CASRSAGYSGANVLTF. The chain recombines TRBV11-3 with TRBJ2-6, with a tentative D call TRBD1 (5 bases). The V end was cut by 6 bases, the J end by 0 bases, with 12 bases between. Germline CDR1 SGHNT, CDR2 YENEEA. The CDR3 totals 16 residues.

This clone has only a few counts. CDR3 loop: CASSPLGGGAYEQFF. DNA of the CDR3: TGCGCCAGCAGCCCCCTTGGCGGGGGGGCTTATGAGCAGTTCTTC. The chain couples TRBV4-3 to TRBJ2-1, with 9 bases lining up with TRBD2. The CDR3 loop spans 15 amino acids. CDR1 and CDR2 from the germline V gene are LGHNA and YSLEER. The J segment lost 8 bases and the V segment lost 4 bases, leaving 9 bases of the junction unmatched.

The gene calls are TRBV10-1 and TRBJ2-2, with D maybe TRBD2 (6 bases). CDR3 length: 13 residues. Trimming pared 3 bases from V and 8 bases from J, leaving 10 bases between. The germline gives CDR1 WNHNN, CDR2 SYGVQD (reference sequence). CDR3 coding DNA: TGCGCCAGCAGTGACGGGGGTCGTGGGGAGCTGTTTTTT. Amino acids: CASSDGGRGELFF.

The J gene is TRBJ2-5, the V gene TRBV6-6; D is possibly TRBD1 (6 bases). This CDR3 comprises 16 residues. The V gene's germline CDR1 is MNHNY and CDR2 SVGAGI (reference sequence). V lost 4 bases and J 2 bases, leaving 17 bases between the germline ends. CDR3 loop: CASSSLPPDRQETQYF. The CDR3 DNA follows: TGTGCCAGCAGTTCCCTTCCCCCGGACAGACAAGAGACCCAGTACTTC.

The chain has TRBV6-6 and TRBJ1-1; D is ambiguous. V was trimmed by 2 bases and J by 1 base, leaving 11 bases between them. This CDR3 region has 15 residues. Germline CDR1 is MNHNY and CDR2 is SVGAGI (reference sequence). The CDR3 bases are TGTGCCAGCAGTTACCCGCCCGGCGGGAACACTGAAGCTTTCTTT. This encodes CASSYPPGGNTEAFF.

The chain links TRBV19 to TRBJ2-5, with D possibly TRBD1 on 6 matching bases. This CDR3 comprises 14 residues. Trimming removed 7 bases from V and 2 bases from J, with 14 bases in between. Germline-derived CDR1 and CDR2 are LNHDA and SQIVND (reference sequence). The CDR3 region has the DNA TGTGCCAGTAAAGGACAGAGATTACAAGAGACCCAGTACTTC. Its protein is CASKGQRLQETQYF.

The rearrangement uses TRBV27 and TRBJ2-2; TRBD1 might be the D (5 bases). The CDR3 loop spans 16 amino acids. V was cut by 6 bases and J by 5 bases, with 19 bases left in between. CDR1 and CDR2 (germline): MNHEY, SMNVEV (reference sequence). The CDR3 reads CASSPNSGISTGELFF. Written as DNA, the CDR3 is TGTGCCAGCAGCCCGAACTCAGGGATATCGACCGGGGAGCTGTTTTTT.

This clone was seen only a few times. The chain joins TRBV6-5 to TRBJ1-6; D unresolved. The CDR3 has 14 amino acids. Germline lookup yields CDR1 MNHEY and CDR2 SVGAGI. V lost 6 bases and J lost 9, with 15 bases in between. CDR3 loop: CASRPNGWISPLHF. The CDR3 region has the DNA TGTGCCAGCAGGCCCAACGGGTGGATTTCACCCCTCCACTTT.

V gene TRBV10-3 combines with J gene TRBJ1-3; 10 bases map to TRBD1. V dropped 4 bases and J dropped 4; count of bases not matched to a gene: 7. The CDR3 is 16 residues long. The germline CDR1 and CDR2 sequences are ENHRY and SYGVKD. The CDR3 region has the DNA TGTGCCATCAGTGCTTTGACAGGGGGCGCAGGAAACACCATATATTTT. It translates to CAISALTGGAGNTIYF.

The chain links TRBV4-3 to TRBJ1-3; D is perhaps TRBD1 (5 bases). V was pared by 3 bases and J by 5 bases, with 14 bases between. Looked up from germline, CDR1 is LGHNA and CDR2 is YSLEER. This CDR3 region has 15 residues. The CDR3 is CASSQQGSLRNTIYF. CDR3 nucleotide sequence: TGCGCCAGCAGCCAGCAGGGATCTCTCCGAAACACCATATATTTT.

In the case of this clone: One junction end does not reproduce the germline sequence, and a read error may be involved. For the CDR3, the DNA is TGCAGCGCTGATGGGGACAGGGTGAAAACTGAAGCTTTCTTT. Translated: CSADGDRVKTEAFF. The chain is built from TRBV29-1 and TRBJ1-1; 9 bases fit TRBD1. Looked up from germline, CDR1 is SQVTM and CDR2 is ANQGSEA. This CDR3 is built from 14 residues.

The gene calls are TRBV6-5 and TRBJ2-3, with D possibly matching TRBD1 (6 bases). From germline, CDR1 is MNHEY and CDR2 SVGAGI. Deletions cut 6 bases from V and 2 bases from J, with 12 bases between. This CDR3 contains 14 residues. Here the CDR3 reads CASSPRQATDTQYF. The CDR3 nucleotides are TGTGCCAGCAGCCCACGACAGGCCACAGATACGCAGTATTTT.

The V call is TRBV5-1, the J call TRBJ1-2, with TRBD1 matching 7 bases. Germline V gene lookup returns CDR1 SGHRS and CDR2 YFSETQ. The trim removed 2 bases at V and 8 bases at J, leaving 12 bases unmatched. The CDR3 sequence is 15 residues long. CDR3 residues: CASSLQGTADLGYTF. CDR3 nucleotides: TGCGCCAGCAGCTTACAAGGGACAGCCGATTTAGGCTACACCTTC.

The chain carries TRBV19 and TRBJ1-2; maybe TRBD1 (6 bases). Germline assignment: CDR1 LNHDA and CDR2 SQIVND (reference sequence). Trimming took off 6 bases at V and 2 bases at J, with 16 bases between the two ends. The CDR3 extends over 15 amino acids. CDR3 sequence (DNA): TGTGCCAGTAGGGCTACAGAAAGGGGGAACTATGGCTACACCTTC. This translates into CASRATERGNYGYTF.

The CDR3 nucleotides are TGTGCCAGCAGCTTAACGCTACCTCGGAGCGGGAGCTCCTACGAGCAGTACTTC. Translated: CASSLTLPRSGSSYEQYF. V and J are TRBV11-3 and TRBJ2-7, with TRBD2 matching 8 bases. CDR1 is SGHNT, CDR2 YENEEA, per germline. The CDR3 has 18 amino acids. V gave up 2 bases and J gave up 0 bases; unmatched junction bases: 12.

The gene calls are TRBV27 and TRBJ1-6; 7 bases fit TRBD1. The CDR3 is 14 residues long. J lost 10 bases, V lost 5 bases, and 8 bases had no gene match. CDR1 MNHEY and CDR2 SMNVEV come from the germline V gene (reference sequence). CDR3 in DNA: TGTGCCAGCAGTCCGCGACAGGGAGCGTCACCCCTCCACTTT. The encoded protein is CASSPRQGASPLHF.